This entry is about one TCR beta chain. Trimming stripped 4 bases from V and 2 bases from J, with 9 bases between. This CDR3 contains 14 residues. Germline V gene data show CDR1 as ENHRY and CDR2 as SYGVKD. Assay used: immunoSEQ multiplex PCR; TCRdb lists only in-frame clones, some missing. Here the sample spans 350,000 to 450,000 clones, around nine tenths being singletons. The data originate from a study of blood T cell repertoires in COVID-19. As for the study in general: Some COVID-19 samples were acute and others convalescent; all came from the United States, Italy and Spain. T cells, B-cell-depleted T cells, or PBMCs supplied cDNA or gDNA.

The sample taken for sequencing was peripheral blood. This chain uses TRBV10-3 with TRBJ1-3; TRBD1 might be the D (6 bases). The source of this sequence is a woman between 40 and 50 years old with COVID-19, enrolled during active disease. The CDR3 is CAISAQGAGNTIYF. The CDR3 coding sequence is TGTGCCATCAGTGCACAGGGAGCTGGAAACACCATATATTTT.